These 19 T cell receptor beta chains were all obtained from the same sample, sequenced in a study of blood T cell repertoires in COVID-19. This table comes from immunoSEQ multiplex PCR, and its TCRdb copy is limited to in-frame clones, with some not included. The table has about 500,000 clones, roughly 89% seen once. Sequenced input: peripheral blood. The receptors derive from a woman aged 45-60 years with COVID-19, enrolled during active disease.

The chain carries TRBV6-5 and TRBJ1-3; 7 positions agree with TRBD1. From germline, CDR1 is MNHEY and CDR2 SVGAGI. The CDR3 is 15 amino acids. V gave up 0 bases and J gave up 4 bases; unmatched junction bases: 3. The chain's CDR3 is CASSYSSDRGNTIYF. DNA for the CDR3: TGTGCCAGCAGTTACTCGTCGGACAGGGGAAACACCATATATTTT.

The V gene is TRBV28, the J gene TRBJ1-1; D not certain. Per germline, CDR1 MDHEN and CDR2 SYDVKM. The CDR3 loop spans 13 amino acids. V was pared by 5 bases and J by 11 bases, with 18 bases between. Written as DNA, the CDR3 is TGTGCCAGCAGTCCGCAAGGGCCCGGGGTTGCTTTCTTT. Its protein is CASSPQGPGVAFF.

The rearrangement links TRBV19 to TRBJ2-5; 8 positions match TRBD2. Trimming removed 8 bases from V and 5 bases from J; junction bases left unmatched: 7. The CDR3 consists of 13 residues. Germline V lookup: CDR1 LNHDA, CDR2 SQIVND (reference sequence). The CDR3, as DNA: TGTGCCAGTCGGGGGGGGGCCGGGGAGACCCAGTACTTC. Protein product: CASRGGAGETQYF. Combining the CDR3 with reference TRBV19 and TRBJ2-5 gives the whole variable domain DGGITQSPKYLFRKEGQNVTLSCEQNLNHDAMYWYRQDPGQGLRLIYYSQIVNDFQKGDIAEGYSVSREKKESFPLTVTSAQKNPTAFYLCASRGGAGETQYFGPGTRLLVL.

This clone was counted once. The gene calls are TRBV30 and TRBJ2-2, with TRBD2 identical over 8 bases. The V gene's germline CDR1 is GTSNPN and CDR2 SVGIG (reference sequence). The J segment lost 5 bases and the V segment lost 0 bases, leaving 17 bases of the junction unmatched. The CDR3 has 19 residues. The CDR3 is CAWSVLLLRAGARTGELFF. In DNA form, the CDR3 reads TGTGCCTGGAGTGTACTCCTCCTCCGAGCGGGGGCCCGAACCGGGGAGCTGTTTTTT.

The gene calls are TRBV19 and TRBJ2-7; TRBD1 aligns across 8 bases. Germline CDR1 reads LNHDA; CDR2 reads SQIVND (reference sequence). V was clipped by 3 bases and J by 3 bases; unmatched bases: 10. The CDR3 consists of 16 residues. The CDR3 here is CASSMASQGALYEQYF. The CDR3 nucleotides are TGTGCCAGTAGTATGGCCAGCCAGGGGGCTCTCTACGAGCAGTACTTC.

The chain is built from TRBV4-1 and TRBJ1-3; TRBD1 aligns across 7 bases. The CDR3 is 18 residues long. The ends lost 0 bases at V and 0 bases at J; junction bases unmatched: 8. The germline gives CDR1 MGHRA, CDR2 YSYEKL. The DNA of the CDR3 is TGCGCCAGCAGCCAAGATTTACGGGACAGACACTCTGGAAACACCATATATTTT. This sequence encodes CASSQDLRDRHSGNTIYF.

The chain has TRBV7-3 and TRBJ2-3, with D tentatively TRBD2 (7 bases). The CDR3 loop spans 15 amino acids. V gave up 1 base and J gave up 5 bases, with 13 bases separating them. CDR1 is SGHTA, CDR2 FQGTGA, per germline. The CDR3, as DNA: TGTGCCAGCAGCTTAAGAGGGGGGGCCGGAGATACGCAGTATTTT. It yields the protein CASSLRGGAGDTQYF. Full variable domain (outside the CDR3, taken from reference TRBV7-3 and TRBJ2-3): GAGVSQTPSNKVTEKGKYVELRCDPISGHTALYWYRQSLGQGPEFLIYFQGTGAADDSGLPNDRFFAVRPEGSVSTLKIQRTERGDSAVYLCASSLRGGAGDTQYFGPGTRLTVL.

The V gene is TRBV12-5, the J gene TRBJ1-2; perhaps TRBD1 as D (5 bases). V shed 7 bases and J shed 7 bases, with 13 bases lying between them. The CDR3 is made up of 12 amino acids. CDR1 LGHNT and CDR2 FRNRAP come from the germline V gene. CDR3: CASDFGGVGYTF. CDR3 bases: TGTGCTAGTGATTTCGGGGGTGTTGGCTACACCTTC. The full variable domain, its missing parts supplied by reference TRBV12-5 and TRBJ1-2, is DARVTQTPRHKVTEMGQEVTMRCQPILGHNTVFWYRQTMMQGLELLAYFRNRAPLDDSGMPKDRFSAEMPDATLATLKIQPSEPRDSAVYFCASDFGGVGYTFGSGTRLTVV.

The J gene is TRBJ2-1, the V gene TRBV11-3; 7 bases fit TRBD2. The ends lost 5 bases at V and 6 bases at J; junction bases unmatched: 4. This CDR3 is 13 amino acids long. The germline gives CDR1 SGHNT, CDR2 YENEEA. CDR3 region: CASSLPGGNEQFF. CDR3 DNA sequence: TGTGCCAGCAGCCTCCCGGGGGGCAATGAGCAGTTCTTC. The entire variable domain, with the rest obtained from reference TRBV11-3 and TRBJ2-1, is as follows: EAGVVQSPRYKIIEKKQPVAFWCNPISGHNTLYWYLQNLGQGPELLIRYENEEAVDDSQLPKDRFSAERLKGVDSTLKIQPAELGDSAVYLCASSLPGGNEQFFGPGTRLTVL.

This chain links TRBV11-1 with TRBJ2-7; tentatively, D is TRBD2 (7 bases). Germline loops: CDR1 SGHAT, CDR2 FQDESV (reference sequence). V lost 2 bases to trimming and J lost 3 bases, with 14 bases between them. The CDR3 loop spans 15 amino acids. Here the CDR3 DNA reads TGTGCCAGCAGCTTAATGGGCGGGGGCCTCTACGAGCAGTACTTC. Translated, it gives CASSLMGGGLYEQYF.

The chain couples TRBV7-9 to TRBJ1-2, with 7 bases that match TRBD1. The V gene end was trimmed by 4 bases and the J gene end by 3 bases; junction bases not matched to a gene: 5. The CDR3 length is 14 residues. The germline CDR1 and CDR2 sequences are SEHNR and FQNEAQ (reference sequence). As DNA, the CDR3 is TGTGCCAGCAGCTCAAGGGACAGCGACTATGGCTACACCTTC. As protein: CASSSRDSDYGYTF.

The chain has TRBV6-5 and TRBJ2-5; weak D call: TRBD2 (5 bases). The germline V and J ends were trimmed by 6 bases and 5 bases, with 13 bases remaining between them. CDR1 is MNHEY, CDR2 SVGAGI, per germline. CDR3 length equals 13 residues. The CDR3 is CASRSLALETQYF. Written as DNA, the CDR3 is TGTGCCAGCAGATCCTTAGCGTTGGAGACCCAGTACTTC.

As regards this clone: Other DNA variants within this sample encode the same CDR3. The chain joins TRBV12-3 or TRBV12-4 to TRBJ1-1; no reliable D call. V was trimmed by 6 bases and J by 1 base, leaving 9 bases between them. The CDR3 has 13 amino acids. For the CDR3, the DNA is TGTGCCAGCAGCCTTAGTAGGAACACTGAAGCTTTCTTT. Its protein product is CASSLSRNTEAFF.

This clone was detected a few times. The rearrangement uses TRBV14 and TRBJ2-7; D perhaps matches TRBD1 (6 bases). Germline loops: CDR1 SGHDN, CDR2 FVKESK. CDR3 length: 14 residues. The germline V and J ends were trimmed by 1 base and 5 bases, with 12 bases remaining between them. In DNA, the CDR3 is TGTGCCAGCAGCCAAGCAGGGGTTCTCAACGAGCAGTACTTC. Amino acid sequence: CASSQAGVLNEQYF. Combining the CDR3 with reference TRBV14 and TRBJ2-7 gives the whole variable domain EAGVTQFPSHSVIEKGQTVTLRCDPISGHDNLYWYRRVMGKEIKFLLHFVKESKQDESGMPNNRFLAERTGGTYSTLKVQPAELEDSGVYFCASSQAGVLNEQYFGPGTRLTVT.

This chain connects TRBV25-1 to TRBJ2-7; 8 positions match TRBD2. CDR1 and CDR2 from the germline V gene are MGHDK and SYGVNS. V gave up 2 bases and J gave up 3 bases; unmatched junction bases: 3. The CDR3 totals 14 residues. CDR3 region: CASSEGLAGYEQYF. CDR3 coding DNA: TGTGCCAGCAGTGAAGGCCTAGCGGGCTACGAGCAGTACTTC.

V and J are TRBV28 and TRBJ2-1; 9 bases line up with TRBD2. Germline values: CDR1 MDHEN, CDR2 SYDVKM. V gave up 6 bases and J gave up 7 bases; unmatched junction bases: 22. The CDR3 consists of 19 residues. CDR3 coding DNA: TGTGCCAGCAGCCCCGGTTTAGTATCGAGACTAGCGGAAGGGAATGAGCAGTTCTTC. It codes for CASSPGLVSRLAEGNEQFF.

The chain combines TRBV6-4 with TRBJ2-1, with D tentatively TRBD2 (5 bases). CDR1 is MRHNA and CDR2 is SNTAGT in the germline V gene. V was shortened by 4 bases and J by 7 bases, with 14 bases between the two germline ends. The CDR3 totals 14 residues. CDR3 DNA: TGTGCCAGCAGTGTTAACGAACTAGTGAATGAGCAGTTCTTC. It codes for CASSVNELVNEQFF.

The chain recombines TRBV7-9 with TRBJ2-3; D not resolved. The CDR3 contains 14 residues. Germline CDR1 reads SEHNR; CDR2 reads FQNEAQ (reference sequence). Between the trimmed V and J ends, which lost 7 bases and 2 bases, there was a span of 13 bases. CDR3 coding DNA: TGTGCCAGCACCCTAAGTCGTCCCACAGATACGCAGTATTTT. This gives the protein CASTLSRPTDTQYF.

V usage is TRBV18 and J usage is TRBJ2-7, with TRBD2 identical over 7 bases. The germline CDR1 and CDR2 sequences are KGHSH and LQKENI. The V gene end was trimmed by 5 bases and the J gene end by 6 bases; junction bases not matched to a gene: 1. The CDR3 runs 11 residues. The CDR3 DNA is TGTGCCAGCTCAGGCGGGGGCGAGCAGTACTTC. It yields the protein CASSGGGEQYF.